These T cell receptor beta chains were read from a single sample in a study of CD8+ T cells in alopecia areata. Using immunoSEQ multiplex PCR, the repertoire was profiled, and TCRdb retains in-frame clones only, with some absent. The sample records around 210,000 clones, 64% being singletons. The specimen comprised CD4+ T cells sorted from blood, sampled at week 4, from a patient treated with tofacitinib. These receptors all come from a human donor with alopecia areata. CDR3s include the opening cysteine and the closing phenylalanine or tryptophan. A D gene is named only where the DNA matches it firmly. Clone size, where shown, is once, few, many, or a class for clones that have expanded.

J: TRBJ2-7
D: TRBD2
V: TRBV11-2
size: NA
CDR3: CASSQRGALYEQYF
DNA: TGTGCCAGCAGCCAGCGGGGGGCCCTCTACGAGCAGTACTTC

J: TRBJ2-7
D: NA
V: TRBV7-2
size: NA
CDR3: CASSGVGSSYEQYF
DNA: TGTGCCAGCAGCGGGGTCGGATCCTCCTACGAGCAGTACTTC

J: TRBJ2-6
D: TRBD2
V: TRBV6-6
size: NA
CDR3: CASTGGYSGANVLTF
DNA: TGTGCCAGCACGGGGGGTTACTCTGGGGCCAACGTCCTGACTTTC

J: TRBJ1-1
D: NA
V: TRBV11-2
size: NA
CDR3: CASSLVGGGPYTEAFF
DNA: TGTGCCAGCAGCTTAGTAGGCGGGGGGCCCTACACTGAAGCTTTCTTT

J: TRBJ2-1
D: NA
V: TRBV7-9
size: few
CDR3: CASSSFTRYSEQFF
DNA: TGTGCCAGCAGCTCATTCACCAGATACAGTGAGCAGTTCTTC

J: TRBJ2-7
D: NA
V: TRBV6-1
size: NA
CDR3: CASSSDRMSYEQYF
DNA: TGTGCCAGCAGCTCGGACAGAATGTCCTACGAGCAGTACTTC

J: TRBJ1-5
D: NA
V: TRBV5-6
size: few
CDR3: CASSLYSSRGNQPQHF
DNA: TGTGCCAGCAGCTTGTACAGCTCGCGGGGCAATCAGCCCCAGCATTTT

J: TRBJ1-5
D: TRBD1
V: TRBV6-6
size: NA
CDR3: CASSLQGSQPQHF
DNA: TGTGCCAGCAGTCTACAGGGGTCACAGCCCCAGCATTTT

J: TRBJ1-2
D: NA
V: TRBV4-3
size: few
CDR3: CASSQDAGLYGYTF
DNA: TGCGCCAGCAGCCAAGATGCAGGATTATATGGCTACACCTTC

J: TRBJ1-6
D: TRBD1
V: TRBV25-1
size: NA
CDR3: CASSEFGQGWSPLHF
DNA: TGTGCCAGCAGTGAATTCGGACAGGGTTGGTCACCCCTCCACTTT

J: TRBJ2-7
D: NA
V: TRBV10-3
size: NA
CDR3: CAISEGSYEQYF
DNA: TGTGCCATCAGTGAGGGGTCCTACGAGCAGTACTTC

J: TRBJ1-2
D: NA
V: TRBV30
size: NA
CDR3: CAWSTGQGGYTF
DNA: TGTGCCTGGAGTACGGGCCAGGGCGGCTACACCTTC

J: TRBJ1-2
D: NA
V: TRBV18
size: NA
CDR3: CASSPAEDYGYTF
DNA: TGTGCCAGCTCACCCGCCGAAGACTATGGCTACACCTTC

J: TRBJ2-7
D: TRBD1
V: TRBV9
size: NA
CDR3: CASSAGQGLRYEQYF
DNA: TGTGCCAGCAGCGCCGGACAGGGCCTACGCTACGAGCAGTACTTC

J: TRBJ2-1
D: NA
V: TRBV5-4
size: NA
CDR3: CASSLGPYNEQFF
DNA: TGTGCCAGCAGCTTGGGCCCTTACAATGAGCAGTTCTTC

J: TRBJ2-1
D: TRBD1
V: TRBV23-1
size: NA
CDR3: CASSHQRDRRNEQFF
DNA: TGCGCCAGCAGTCACCAACGGGACAGGCGTAATGAGCAGTTCTTC

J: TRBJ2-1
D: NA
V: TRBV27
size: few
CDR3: CASSLTGTNNEQFF
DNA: TGTGCCAGCAGTTTAACCGGCACCAACAATGAGCAGTTCTTC

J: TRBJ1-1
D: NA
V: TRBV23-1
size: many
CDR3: CASSQSEPLATEAFF
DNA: TGCGCCAGCAGTCAATCGGAACCCTTGGCGACTGAAGCTTTCTTT

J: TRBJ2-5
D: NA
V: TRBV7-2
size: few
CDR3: CASSLDYQETQYF
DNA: TGTGCCAGCAGCTTGGACTACCAAGAGACCCAGTACTTC

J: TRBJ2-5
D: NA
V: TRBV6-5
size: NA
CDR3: CASRGPGETQYF
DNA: TGTGCCAGCAGAGGTCCAGGAGAGACCCAGTACTTC

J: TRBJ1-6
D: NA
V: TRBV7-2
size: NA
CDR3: CASTLGTHNSPLHF
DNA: TGTGCCAGCACCCTCGGGACGCACAATTCACCCCTCCACTTT

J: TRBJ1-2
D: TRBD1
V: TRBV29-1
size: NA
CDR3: CSVRPGTGASYGYTF
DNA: TGCAGCGTTCGTCCCGGGACAGGGGCTAGCTATGGCTACACCTTC

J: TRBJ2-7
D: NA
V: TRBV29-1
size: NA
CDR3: CSVVSGDRRYF
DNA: TGCAGCGTTGTAAGCGGCGACAGGAGGTACTTC

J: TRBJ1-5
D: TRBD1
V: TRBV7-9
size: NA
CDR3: CASSYGQGLTMSNQPQHF
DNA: TGTGCCAGCAGCTACGGACAGGGGCTTACTATGAGCAATCAGCCCCAGCATTTT

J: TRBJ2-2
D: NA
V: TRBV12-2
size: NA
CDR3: CASRIGTFNTGELFF
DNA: TGTGCAAGTCGTATCGGGACTTTTAACACCGGGGAGCTGTTTTTT

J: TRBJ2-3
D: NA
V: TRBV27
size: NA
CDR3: CASSYTYSDTQYF
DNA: TGTGCCAGCAGTTACACCTACTCAGATACGCAGTATTTT

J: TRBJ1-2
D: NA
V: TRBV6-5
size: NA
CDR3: CASRLDPNYGYTF
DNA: TGTGCCAGCAGACTCGACCCTAACTATGGCTACACCTTC

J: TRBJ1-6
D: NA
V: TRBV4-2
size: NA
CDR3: CASSQEVGDTLHF
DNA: TGTGCCAGCAGCCAAGAAGTAGGGGATACCCTCCACTTT

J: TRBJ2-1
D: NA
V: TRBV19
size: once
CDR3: CASSPAGLTYNEQFF
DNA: TGTGCCAGTAGCCCGGCCGGCCTCACCTACAATGAGCAGTTCTTC

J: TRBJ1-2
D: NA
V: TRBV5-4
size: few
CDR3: CASSSDSNNYGYTF
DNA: TGTGCCAGCAGCTCGGACAGCAATAACTATGGCTACACCTTC

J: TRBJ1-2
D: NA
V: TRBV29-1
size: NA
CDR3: CSTDWGQALYGYTF
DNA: TGCAGCACCGATTGGGGGCAGGCCCTCTATGGCTACACCTTC

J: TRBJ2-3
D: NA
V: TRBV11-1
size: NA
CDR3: CASSSPPGVRSQYF
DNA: TGTGCCAGCAGCTCCCCCCCCGGCGTCAGGTCGCAGTATTTT

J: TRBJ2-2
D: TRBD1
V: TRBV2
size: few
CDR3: CASSWTGDTGELFF
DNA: TGTGCCAGCAGTTGGACAGGGGATACCGGGGAGCTGTTTTTT

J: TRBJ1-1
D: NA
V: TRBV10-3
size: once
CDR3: CAISGGAEAFF
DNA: TGTGCCATCAGCGGCGGGGCTGAAGCTTTCTTT

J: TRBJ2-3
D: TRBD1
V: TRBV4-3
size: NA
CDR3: CASSWDRSTDTQYF
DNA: TGCGCCAGCAGTTGGGACAGAAGCACAGATACGCAGTATTTT

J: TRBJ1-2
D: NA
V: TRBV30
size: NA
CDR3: CAWSVGGKDGYTF
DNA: TGTGCCTGGAGTGTAGGAGGGAAGGATGGCTACACCTTC

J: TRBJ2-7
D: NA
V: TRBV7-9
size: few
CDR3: CASSPTQGNRVYEQYF
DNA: TGTGCCAGCAGCCCAACTCAGGGAAACAGGGTTTACGAGCAGTACTTC

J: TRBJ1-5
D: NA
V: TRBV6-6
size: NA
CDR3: CASTDRYSNQPQHF
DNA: TGTGCCAGCACCGACAGATATAGCAATCAGCCCCAGCATTTT

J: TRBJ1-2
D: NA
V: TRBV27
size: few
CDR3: CASSLLRDKGGYTF
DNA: TGTGCCAGCAGTTTATTAAGGGACAAGGGAGGCTACACCTTC

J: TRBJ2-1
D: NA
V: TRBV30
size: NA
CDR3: CAWSVLGVGEQFF
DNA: TGTGCCTGGAGTGTACTGGGGGTAGGTGAGCAGTTCTTC

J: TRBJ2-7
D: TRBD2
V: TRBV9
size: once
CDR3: CASSVGQAGTTYEQYF
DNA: TGTGCCAGCAGCGTAGGTCAAGCGGGGACTACCTACGAGCAGTACTTC

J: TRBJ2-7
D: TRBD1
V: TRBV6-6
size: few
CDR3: CASSPTGFPYEQYF
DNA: TGTGCCAGCAGCCCGACAGGGTTCCCCTACGAGCAGTACTTC

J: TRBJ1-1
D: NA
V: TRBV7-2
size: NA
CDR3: CASSLDRVNTEAFF
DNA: TGTGCCAGCAGCTTAGACAGGGTGAACACTGAAGCTTTCTTT

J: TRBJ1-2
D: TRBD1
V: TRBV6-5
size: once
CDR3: CASSTQGNYGYTF
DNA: TGTGCCAGCAGCACACAGGGGAACTATGGCTACACCTTC

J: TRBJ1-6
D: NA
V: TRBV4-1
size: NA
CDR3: CASSQGMAGSSPLHF
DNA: TGCGCCAGCAGCCAAGGAATGGCAGGGAGCTCACCCCTCCACTTT

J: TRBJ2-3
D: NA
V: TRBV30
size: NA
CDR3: CAVTRDSDTQYF
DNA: TGTGCCGTGACCCGGGACTCAGATACGCAGTATTTT

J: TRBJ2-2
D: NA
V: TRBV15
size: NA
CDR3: CATSRSSGTGAGELFF
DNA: TGTGCCACCAGCAGATCCTCCGGGACGGGGGCCGGGGAGCTGTTTTTT

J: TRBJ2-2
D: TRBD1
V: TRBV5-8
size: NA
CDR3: CASSLDRGLFELFF
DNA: TGTGCCAGCAGCTTGGACAGGGGGTTGTTCGAGCTGTTTTTT

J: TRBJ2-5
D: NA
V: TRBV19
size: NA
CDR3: CASSLHPRAGEETQYF
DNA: TGTGCCAGTAGTTTACACCCTCGGGCAGGGGAGGAGACCCAGTACTTC

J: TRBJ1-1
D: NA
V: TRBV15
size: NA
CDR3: CATSRDRVGTEAFF
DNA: TGTGCCACCAGCAGAGACAGGGTGGGCACTGAAGCTTTCTTT